This is a list of T cell receptor beta chains from one sample in a study of a mutant IDH1 vaccine in newly diagnosed glioma. These receptors are not linked to any known antigen. Profiled with immunoSEQ multiplex PCR; TCRdb holds only in-frame clones, not every one. The table lists around 130,000 clones, around 77% of them singletons. The starting material was PBMCs, obtained from a glioma patient whose treatment included an IDH1 peptide vaccine. The origin of the receptors is a man aged 35 to 55 with glioma. The CDR3 runs from the conserved cysteine through the conserved F or W. Fields, in order: J gene, V gene, CDR3 length, clone size, D gene, CDR3 DNA, CDR3 protein. The D gene is left open where the match is weak. Size tells how often a clone was seen (once, few, many) or the class of an expanded clone, and some rows leave it out.

TRBJ2-5 TRBV4-1 16 - TRBD2 TGCGCCAGCAGCCAAGGGACTAGCGGTAACCAAGAGACCCAGTACTTC CASSQGTSGNQETQYF
TRBJ1-5 TRBV18 13 - - TGTGCCAGCTCACCGGATAGCAATCAGCCCCAGCATTTT CASSPDSNQPQHF
TRBJ1-1 TRBV2 14 few TRBD1 TGTGCCAGCAGTGTGTCAGGGGGATTCACTGAAGCTTTCTTT CASSVSGGFTEAFF
TRBJ2-1 TRBV21-1 18 - - TGTGCCAGCAACGCCCGACAGTGGGCGGGGCAGAGGTCCAATGAGCAGTTCTTC CASNARQWAGQRSNEQFF
TRBJ2-7 TRBV29-1 13 - TRBD1 TGCAGCGGGGGACAGGGGAGCTCCTACGAGCAGTACTTC CSGGQGSSYEQYF
TRBJ1-1 TRBV11-3 13 - - TGTGCCAGCAGCTTAGAGGCGCGGACTGAAGCTTTCTTT CASSLEARTEAFF
TRBJ2-7 TRBV5-1 15 - TRBD2 TGCGCCAGCAGCTTGGAGGTCGGGAGGCCCTACGAGCAGTACTTC CASSLEVGRPYEQYF
TRBJ2-7 TRBV7-9 18 - - TGTGCCAGCAGCTCTCAAACAGTTAGTCAGGGACGACTCTACGAGCAGTACTTC CASSSQTVSQGRLYEQYF
TRBJ1-1 TRBV7-8 14 few TRBD1 TGTGCCAGCAGCTTAGTACAGGGGACGACTGAAGCTTTCTTT CASSLVQGTTEAFF
TRBJ2-3 TRBV6-5 13 - - TGTGCCAGCAGTAGGGGCCGCACAGATACGCAGTATTTT CASSRGRTDTQYF
TRBJ1-2 TRBV7-8 11 - - TGTGCCAGCAGCTTAGATGGGGACTACACCTTC CASSLDGDYTF
TRBJ1-1 TRBV29-1 12 - - TGCAGCGCCCGAACCGGAAACACTGAAGCTTTCTTT CSARTGNTEAFF
TRBJ1-2 TRBV29-1 14 - - TGCAGCGCCGGTGGGGCAGGGCCCAACTATGGCTACACCTTC CSAGGAGPNYGYTF
TRBJ1-1 TRBV19 12 few TRBD1 TGTGCCAGTCTTCCGGGACAGGGGCGGGCTTTCTTT CASLPGQGRAFF
TRBJ2-7 TRBV13 14 - TRBD2 TGTGCCAGCAGCACCGTAGCGGGATCCGGCGAGCAGTACTTC CASSTVAGSGEQYF
TRBJ2-5 TRBV19 14 - TRBD1 TGTGCCAGTAGTCCGACAGGGAACCAAGAGACCCAGTACTTC CASSPTGNQETQYF
TRBJ1-2 TRBV19 16 - - TGTGCCAGTAGTATAGATCACGGGGGCGCGGACTATGGCTACACCTTC CASSIDHGGADYGYTF
TRBJ1-1 TRBV28 15 once - TGTGCCAGCAGTTCTCGGGACCTCCCGGGCACTGAAGCTTTCTTT CASSSRDLPGTEAFF
TRBJ2-5 TRBV6-1 15 - TRBD2 TGTGCCAGCAGTGAAGGCGGGGGGAGTCAAGAGACCCAGTACTTC CASSEGGGSQETQYF
TRBJ1-3 TRBV4-2 14 - - TGTGCCAGCAGCGAGGGGGACTCTGGAAACACCATATATTTT CASSEGDSGNTIYF
TRBJ1-2 TRBV2 13 - TRBD1 TGTGCCAGCAGTGGACAGGGGGCGCGAGGCTACACCTTC CASSGQGARGYTF
TRBJ2-7 TRBV11-2 15 - TRBD2 TGTGCCAGCAGCATAGCGGGAGGGCATACCCCCGAGCAGTACTTC CASSIAGGHTPEQYF